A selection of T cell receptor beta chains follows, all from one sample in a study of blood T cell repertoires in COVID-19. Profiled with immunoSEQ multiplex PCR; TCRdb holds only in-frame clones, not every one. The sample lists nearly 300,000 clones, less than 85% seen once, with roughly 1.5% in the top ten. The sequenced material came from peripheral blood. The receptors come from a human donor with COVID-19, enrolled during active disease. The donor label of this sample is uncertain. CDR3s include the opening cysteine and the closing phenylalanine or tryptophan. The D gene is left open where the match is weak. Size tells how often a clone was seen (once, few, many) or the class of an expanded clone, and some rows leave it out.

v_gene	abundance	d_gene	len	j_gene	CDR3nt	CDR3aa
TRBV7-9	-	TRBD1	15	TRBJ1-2	TGTGCCAGCAGCTTAGCACGACAGGGTGGCTATGGCTACACCTTC	CASSLARQGGYGYTF
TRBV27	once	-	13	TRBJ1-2	TGTGCCAGCAGTCCGGCGCCGTCCGGGGGCTACACCTTC	CASSPAPSGGYTF
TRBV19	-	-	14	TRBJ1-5	TGTGCCAGTAGGAGGGCCGATAGCAATCAGCCCCAGCATTTT	CASRRADSNQPQHF
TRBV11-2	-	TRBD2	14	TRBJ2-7	TGTGCCAGCGGAGGACTAGCGCCGCCCTACGAGCAGTACTTC	CASGGLAPPYEQYF
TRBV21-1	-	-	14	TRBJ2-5	TGTGCCAGCAGCAAAGGACGGGGTGGGGAGACCCAGTACTTC	CASSKGRGGETQYF
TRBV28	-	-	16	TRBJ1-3	TGTGCCAGCAGTGTTGCAGGGACTAGCTCTGGAAACACCATATATTTT	CASSVAGTSSGNTIYF
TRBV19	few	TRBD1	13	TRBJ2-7	TGTGCCAGTGCAAGGGACAGAAACTACGAGCAGTACTTC	CASARDRNYEQYF
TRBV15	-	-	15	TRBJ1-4	TGTGCCACCAGCAGAAAACAGGAGCATAATGAAAAACTGTTTTTT	CATSRKQEHNEKLFF
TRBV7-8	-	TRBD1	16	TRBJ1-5	TGTGCCAGCAGCTTAGGCGGCAGGGGGCGCGGTCAGCCCCAGCATTTT	CASSLGGRGRGQPQHF
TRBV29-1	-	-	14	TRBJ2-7	TGCAGCGTTGAAGATTCGGACAGTGCCTACGAGCAGTACTTC	CSVEDSDSAYEQYF
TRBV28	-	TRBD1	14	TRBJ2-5	TGTGCCAGCAGTTCCACAGGGGGCCGGGAGACCCAGTACTTC	CASSSTGGRETQYF
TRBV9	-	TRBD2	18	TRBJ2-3	TGTGCCAGCAGCGTAGAGCGAGGGCTAGCGGGCCGCACAGATACGCAGTATTTT	CASSVERGLAGRTDTQYF
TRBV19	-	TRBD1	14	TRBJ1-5	TGTGCCAGTAGTATGGGACAGGGATGGCAGCCCCAGCATTTT	CASSMGQGWQPQHF
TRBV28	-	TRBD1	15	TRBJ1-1	TGTGCCAGCAGTGTCCCGGGACAGTTGAACACTGAAGCTTTCTTT	CASSVPGQLNTEAFF
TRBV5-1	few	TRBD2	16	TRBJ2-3	TGCGCCAGCAGCTTGGTACTAGCGGTTAGCACAGATACGCAGTATTTT	CASSLVLAVSTDTQYF
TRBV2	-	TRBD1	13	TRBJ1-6	TGTGCCAGCACCGGGACAGATAATTCACCCCTCCACTTT	CASTGTDNSPLHF
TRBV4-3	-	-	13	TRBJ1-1	TGCGCCAGCAGCCAAGAGTTCTCGGGTGAAGCTTTCTTT	CASSQEFSGEAFF